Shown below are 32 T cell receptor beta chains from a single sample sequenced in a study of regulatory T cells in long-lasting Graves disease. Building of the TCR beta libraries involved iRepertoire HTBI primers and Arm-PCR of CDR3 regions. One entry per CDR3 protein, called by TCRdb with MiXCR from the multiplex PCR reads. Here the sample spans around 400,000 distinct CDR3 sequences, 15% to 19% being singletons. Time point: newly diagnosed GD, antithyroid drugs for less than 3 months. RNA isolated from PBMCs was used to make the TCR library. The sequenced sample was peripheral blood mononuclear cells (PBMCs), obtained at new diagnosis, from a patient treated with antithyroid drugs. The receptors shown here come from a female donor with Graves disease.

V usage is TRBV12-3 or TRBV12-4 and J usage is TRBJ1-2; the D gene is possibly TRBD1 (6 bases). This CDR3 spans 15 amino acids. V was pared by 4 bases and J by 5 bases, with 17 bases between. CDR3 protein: CASSSRGAGAYGYTF. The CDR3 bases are TGTGCCAGCAGTTCCCGGGGGGCCGGGGCGTATGGCTACACCTTC.

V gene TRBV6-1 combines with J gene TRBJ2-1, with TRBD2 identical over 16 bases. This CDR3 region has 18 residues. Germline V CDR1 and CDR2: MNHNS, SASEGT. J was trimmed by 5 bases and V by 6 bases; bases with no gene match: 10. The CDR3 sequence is CASRGPGLAGGPHNEQFF. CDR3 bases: TGTGCCAGCAGGGGACCGGGACTAGCGGGAGGGCCTCACAATGAGCAGTTCTTC.

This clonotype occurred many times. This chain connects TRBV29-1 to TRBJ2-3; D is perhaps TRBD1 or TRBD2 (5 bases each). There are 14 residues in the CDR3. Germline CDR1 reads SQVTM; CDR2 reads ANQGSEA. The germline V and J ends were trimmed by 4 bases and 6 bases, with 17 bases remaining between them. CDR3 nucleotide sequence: TGCAGCGTTGTCACTCCGGGGCGAGGGGATACGCAGTATTTT. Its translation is CSVVTPGRGDTQYF.

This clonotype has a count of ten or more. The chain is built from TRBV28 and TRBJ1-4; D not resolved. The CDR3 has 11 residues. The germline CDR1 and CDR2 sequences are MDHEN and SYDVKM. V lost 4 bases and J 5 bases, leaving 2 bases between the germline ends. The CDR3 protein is CASSSNEKLFF. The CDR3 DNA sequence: TGTGCCAGCAGTTCGAATGAAAAACTGTTTTTT. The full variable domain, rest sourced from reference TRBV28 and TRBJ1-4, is DVKVTQSSRYLVKRTGEKVFLECVQDMDHENMFWYRQDPGLGLRLIYFSYDVKMKEKGDIPEGYSVSREKKERFSLILESASTNQTSMYLCASSSNEKLFFGSGTQLSVL.

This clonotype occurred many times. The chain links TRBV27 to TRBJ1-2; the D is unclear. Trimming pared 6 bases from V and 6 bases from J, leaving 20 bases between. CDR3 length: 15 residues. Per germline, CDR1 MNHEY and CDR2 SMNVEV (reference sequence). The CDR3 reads CASSNGLELPDGYTF. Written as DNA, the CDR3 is TGTGCCAGCAGCAACGGACTAGAGCTACCGGATGGCTACACCTTC.

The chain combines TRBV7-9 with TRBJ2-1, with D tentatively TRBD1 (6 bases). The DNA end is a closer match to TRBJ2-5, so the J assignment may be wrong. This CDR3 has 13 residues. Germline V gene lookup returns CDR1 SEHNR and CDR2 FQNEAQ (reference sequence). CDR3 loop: CASSPTGLETQYF. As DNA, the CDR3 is TGTGCCAGCAGCCCGACAGGTTTGGAGACCCAGTACTTC.

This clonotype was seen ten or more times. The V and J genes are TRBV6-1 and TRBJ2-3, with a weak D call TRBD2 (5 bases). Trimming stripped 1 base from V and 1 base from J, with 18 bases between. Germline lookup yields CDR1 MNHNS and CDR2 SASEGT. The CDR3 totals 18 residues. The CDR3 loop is CASSEELLRGGGTDTQYF. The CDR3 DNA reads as TGTGCCAGCAGTGAAGAATTACTACGGGGTGGGGGCACAGATACGCAGTATTTT.

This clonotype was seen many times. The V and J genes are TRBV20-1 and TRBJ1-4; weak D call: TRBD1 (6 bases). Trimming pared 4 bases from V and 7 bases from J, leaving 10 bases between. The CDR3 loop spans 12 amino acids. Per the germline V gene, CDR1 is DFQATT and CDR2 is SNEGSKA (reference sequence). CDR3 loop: CSAMSGAEKLFF. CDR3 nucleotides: TGCAGTGCTATGTCGGGGGCTGAAAAACTGTTTTTT.

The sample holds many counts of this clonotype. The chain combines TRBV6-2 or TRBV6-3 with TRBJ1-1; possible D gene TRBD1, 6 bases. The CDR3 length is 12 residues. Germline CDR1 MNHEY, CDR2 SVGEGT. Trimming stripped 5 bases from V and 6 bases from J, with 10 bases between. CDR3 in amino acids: CASSNRAAEAFF. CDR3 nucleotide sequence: TGTGCCAGCAGTAACAGGGCCGCTGAAGCTTTCTTT.

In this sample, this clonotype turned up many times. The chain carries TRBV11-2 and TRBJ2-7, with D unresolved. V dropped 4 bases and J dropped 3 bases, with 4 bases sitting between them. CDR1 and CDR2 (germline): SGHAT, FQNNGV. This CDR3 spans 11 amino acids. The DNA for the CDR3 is TGTGCCAGCAGCTCACGCTACGAGCAGTACTTC. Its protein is CASSSRYEQYF.

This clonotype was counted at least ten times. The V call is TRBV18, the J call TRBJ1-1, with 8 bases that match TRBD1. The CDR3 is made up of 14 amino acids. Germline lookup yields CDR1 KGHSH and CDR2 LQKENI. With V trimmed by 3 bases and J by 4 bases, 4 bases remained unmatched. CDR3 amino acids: CASSPDRGLTEAFF. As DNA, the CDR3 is TGTGCCAGCTCACCCGACAGGGGCCTCACTGAAGCTTTCTTT.

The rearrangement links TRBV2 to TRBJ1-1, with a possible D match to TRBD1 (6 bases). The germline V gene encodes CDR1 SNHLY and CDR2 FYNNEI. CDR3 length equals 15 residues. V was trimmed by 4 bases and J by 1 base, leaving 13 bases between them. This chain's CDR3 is CASSVVKGGNTEAFF. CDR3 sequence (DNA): TGTGCCAGCAGTGTAGTGAAGGGGGGGAACACTGAAGCTTTCTTT.

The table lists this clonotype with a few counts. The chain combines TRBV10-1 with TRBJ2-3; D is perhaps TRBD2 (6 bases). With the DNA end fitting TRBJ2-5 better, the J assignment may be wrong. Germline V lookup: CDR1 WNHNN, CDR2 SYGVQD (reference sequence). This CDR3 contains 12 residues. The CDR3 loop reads CASSAGGEAQYF. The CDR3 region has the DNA TGCGCCAGCAGTGCAGGCGGGGAGGCCCAGTACTTC.

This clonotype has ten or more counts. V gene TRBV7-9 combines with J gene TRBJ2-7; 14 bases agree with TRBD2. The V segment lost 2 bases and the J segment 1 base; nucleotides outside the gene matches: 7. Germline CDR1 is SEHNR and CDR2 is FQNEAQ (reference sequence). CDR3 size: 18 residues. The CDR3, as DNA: TGTGCCAGCAGCTTACCGACTAGCGGGAGGGCCGGTTCCTACGAGCAGTACTTC. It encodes CASSLPTSGRAGSYEQYF.

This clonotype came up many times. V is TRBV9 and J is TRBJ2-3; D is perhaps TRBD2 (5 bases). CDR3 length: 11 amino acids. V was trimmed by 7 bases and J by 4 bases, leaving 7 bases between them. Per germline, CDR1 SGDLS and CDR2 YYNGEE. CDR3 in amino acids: CASGSADTQYF. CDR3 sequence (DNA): TGTGCCAGCGGGAGTGCAGATACGCAGTATTTT.

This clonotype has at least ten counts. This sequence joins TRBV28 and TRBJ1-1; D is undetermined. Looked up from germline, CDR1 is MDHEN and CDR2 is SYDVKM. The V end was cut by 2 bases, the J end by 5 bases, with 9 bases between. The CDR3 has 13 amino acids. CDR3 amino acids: CASSLNLVTEAFF. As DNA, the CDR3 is TGTGCCAGCAGTTTAAATTTGGTAACTGAAGCTTTCTTT. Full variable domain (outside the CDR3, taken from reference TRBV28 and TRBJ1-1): DVKVTQSSRYLVKRTGEKVFLECVQDMDHENMFWYRQDPGLGLRLIYFSYDVKMKEKGDIPEGYSVSREKKERFSLILESASTNQTSMYLCASSLNLVTEAFFGQGTRLTVV.

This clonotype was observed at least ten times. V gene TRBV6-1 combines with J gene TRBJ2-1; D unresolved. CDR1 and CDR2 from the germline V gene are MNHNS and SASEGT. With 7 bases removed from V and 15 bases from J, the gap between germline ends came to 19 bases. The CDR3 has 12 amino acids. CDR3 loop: CASNSPASPPFF. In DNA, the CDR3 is TGTGCCAGCAATTCACCGGCGAGCCCCCCGTTCTTC.

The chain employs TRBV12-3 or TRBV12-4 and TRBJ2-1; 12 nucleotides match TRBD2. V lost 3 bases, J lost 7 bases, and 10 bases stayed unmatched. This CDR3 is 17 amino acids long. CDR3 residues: CASSFVALAGGQNEQFF. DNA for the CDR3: TGTGCCAGCAGTTTTGTCGCCCTAGCGGGAGGGCAGAATGAGCAGTTCTTC.

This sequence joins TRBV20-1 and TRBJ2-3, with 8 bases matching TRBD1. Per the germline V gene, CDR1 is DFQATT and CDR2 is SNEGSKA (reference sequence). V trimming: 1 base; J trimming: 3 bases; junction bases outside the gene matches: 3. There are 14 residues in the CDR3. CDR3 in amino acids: CSARVRTGTDTQYF. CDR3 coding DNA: TGCAGTGCTAGAGTCCGGACAGGGACAGATACGCAGTATTTT.

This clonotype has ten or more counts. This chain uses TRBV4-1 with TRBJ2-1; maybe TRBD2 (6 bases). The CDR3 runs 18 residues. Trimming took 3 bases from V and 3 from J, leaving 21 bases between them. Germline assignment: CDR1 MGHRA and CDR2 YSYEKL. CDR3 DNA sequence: TGCGCCAGCAGCCAGGGTCCTACTGGGCTAGCGTACTACAATGAGCAGTTCTTC. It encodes CASSQGPTGLAYYNEQFF.

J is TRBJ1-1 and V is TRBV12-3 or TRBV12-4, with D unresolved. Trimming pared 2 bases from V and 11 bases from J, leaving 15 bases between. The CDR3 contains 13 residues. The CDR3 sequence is CASSLNLGSGAFF. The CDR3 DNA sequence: TGTGCCAGCAGTTTAAATCTCGGGTCCGGGGCTTTCTTT.

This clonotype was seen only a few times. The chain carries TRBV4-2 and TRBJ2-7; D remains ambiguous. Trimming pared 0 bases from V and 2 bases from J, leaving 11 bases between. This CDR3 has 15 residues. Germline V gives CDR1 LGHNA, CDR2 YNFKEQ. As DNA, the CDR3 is TGTGCCAGCAGCCAAGATTGGCCGTCGGCCTACGAGCAGTACTTC. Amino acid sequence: CASSQDWPSAYEQYF.

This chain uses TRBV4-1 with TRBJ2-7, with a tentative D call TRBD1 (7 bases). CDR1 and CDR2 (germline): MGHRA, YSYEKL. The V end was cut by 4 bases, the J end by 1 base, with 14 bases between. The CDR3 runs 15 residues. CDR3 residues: CASSLTSGGSYEQYF. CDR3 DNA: TGCGCCAGCAGCCTAACTTCAGGGGGGTCCTACGAGCAGTACTTC.

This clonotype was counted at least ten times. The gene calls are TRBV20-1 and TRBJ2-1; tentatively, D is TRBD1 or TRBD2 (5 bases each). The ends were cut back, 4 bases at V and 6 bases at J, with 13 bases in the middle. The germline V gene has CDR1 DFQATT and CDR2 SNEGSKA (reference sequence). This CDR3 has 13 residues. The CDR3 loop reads CSANHQGPNEQFF. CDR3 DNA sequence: TGCAGTGCTAATCACCAGGGACCCAATGAGCAGTTCTTC.

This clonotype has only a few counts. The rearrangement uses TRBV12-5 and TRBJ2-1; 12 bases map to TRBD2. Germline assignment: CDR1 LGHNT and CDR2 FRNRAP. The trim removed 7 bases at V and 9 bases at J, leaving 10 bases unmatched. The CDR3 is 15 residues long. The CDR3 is CASALGLAGGLEQFF. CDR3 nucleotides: TGTGCTAGTGCCTTGGGGCTAGCGGGGGGGCTTGAGCAGTTCTTC.

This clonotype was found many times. The chain's CDR3 is CASSLTAENQPQHF. As DNA, the CDR3 is TGTGCCAGCAGCTTAACAGCTGAAAATCAGCCCCAGCATTTT. The rearrangement uses TRBV11-2 and TRBJ1-5; D not resolved. V lost 2 bases to trimming and J lost 4 bases, with 9 bases between them. The CDR3 sequence is 14 residues long. Per the germline V gene, CDR1 is SGHAT and CDR2 is FQNNGV.

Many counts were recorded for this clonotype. The chain's CDR3 is CAISSDPSGEKLFF. The CDR3 DNA reads as TGTGCCATCAGTTCGGACCCTTCGGGGGAAAAACTGTTTTTT. V usage is TRBV10-3 and J usage is TRBJ1-4; D gene unclear. Trimming pared 5 bases from V and 8 bases from J, leaving 15 bases between. Germline CDR1 reads ENHRY; CDR2 reads SYGVKD. CDR3 length: 14 amino acids.

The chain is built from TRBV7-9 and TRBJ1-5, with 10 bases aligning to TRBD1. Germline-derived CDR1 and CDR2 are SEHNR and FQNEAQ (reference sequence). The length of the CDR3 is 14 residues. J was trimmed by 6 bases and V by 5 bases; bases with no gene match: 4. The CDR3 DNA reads TGTGCCAGCAGCCCTGGGACAGGGGTTCAGCCCCAGCATTTT. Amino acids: CASSPGTGVQPQHF.

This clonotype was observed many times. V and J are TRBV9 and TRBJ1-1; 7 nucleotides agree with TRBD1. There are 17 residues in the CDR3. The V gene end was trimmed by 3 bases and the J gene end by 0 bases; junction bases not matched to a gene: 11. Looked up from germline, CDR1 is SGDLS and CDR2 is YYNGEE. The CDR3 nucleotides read TGTGCCAGCAGCGCCCAGTGGACAGGCGGAGTGAACACTGAAGCTTTCTTT. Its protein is CASSAQWTGGVNTEAFF.

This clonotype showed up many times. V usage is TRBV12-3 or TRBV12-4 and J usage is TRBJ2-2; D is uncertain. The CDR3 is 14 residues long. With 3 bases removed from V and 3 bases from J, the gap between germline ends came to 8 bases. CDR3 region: CASSFLLDTGELFF. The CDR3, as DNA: TGTGCCAGCAGTTTTCTGTTGGACACCGGGGAGCTGTTTTTT.

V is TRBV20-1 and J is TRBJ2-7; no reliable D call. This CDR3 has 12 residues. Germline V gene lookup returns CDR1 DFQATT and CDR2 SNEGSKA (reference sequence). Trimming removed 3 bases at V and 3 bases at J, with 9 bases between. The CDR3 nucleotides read TGCAGTGCTAGCGTCACCGGCTACGAGCAGTACTTC. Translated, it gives CSASVTGYEQYF.

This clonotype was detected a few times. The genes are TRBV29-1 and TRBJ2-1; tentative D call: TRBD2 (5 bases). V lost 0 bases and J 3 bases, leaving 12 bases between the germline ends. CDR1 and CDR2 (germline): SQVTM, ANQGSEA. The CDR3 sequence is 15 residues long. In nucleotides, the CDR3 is TGCAGCGTTGAAGATGGTCGGGGAAGCTACAATGAGCAGTTCTTC. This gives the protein CSVEDGRGSYNEQFF.